The rows below give T cell receptor beta chains drawn from one sample of a study of blood T cell repertoires in COVID-19. Generated by immunoSEQ multiplex PCR, the TCRdb table keeps only in-frame clones and is missing some. This table holds 150,000 or so clones, 90% found once. The sample consisted of peripheral blood. Receptors were obtained from a man aged 50 to 59 with acute or convalescent COVID-19. Each CDR3 is given with its conserved first and last residue. The D gene is left open where the match is weak. Where a row states a size, it is once, few, many or the class of an expanded clone; other rows omit it.

CDR3	DNA	size	J	D	V
CASSEVASNTEAFF	TGTGCCAGCAGTGAAGTAGCCAGTAACACTGAAGCTTTCTTT	NA	TRBJ1-1	NA	TRBV6-1
CASSYTGTGDYGYTF	TGTGCCAGCAGCTATACCGGGACAGGGGACTATGGCTACACCTTC	NA	TRBJ1-2	TRBD1	TRBV7-3
CASSHLTPQETQYF	TGTGCCAGCAGTCACCTGACACCCCAAGAGACCCAGTACTTC	NA	TRBJ2-5	NA	TRBV6-6
CASSEGPYEQYF	TGTGCCAGCAGTGAAGGGCCTTACGAGCAGTACTTC	NA	TRBJ2-7	NA	TRBV6-1
CASKDVTGTDTQYF	TGCGCCAGCAAAGACGTAACGGGGACAGATACGCAGTATTTT	NA	TRBJ2-3	NA	TRBV5-1
CASSPSGTGGETQYF	TGTGCCAGCAGCCCCTCGGGGACAGGGGGAGAGACCCAGTACTTC	NA	TRBJ2-5	TRBD1	TRBV28
CASSDQGLAGKNTGELFF	TGCGCCAGCAGCGACCAGGGACTAGCGGGAAAGAACACCGGGGAGCTGTTTTTT	once	TRBJ2-2	TRBD2	TRBV4-1
CASRGHNTEAFF	TGTGCCAGCAGAGGACATAACACTGAAGCTTTCTTT	NA	TRBJ1-1	NA	TRBV6-5
CASSGEIYYNEQFF	TGTGCCAGCAGCGGAGAGATATACTACAATGAGCAGTTCTTC	NA	TRBJ2-1	NA	TRBV28
CASSLLLGVNTEAFF	TGTGCCAGCAGTTTATTGTTAGGGGTGAACACTGAAGCTTTCTTT	NA	TRBJ1-1	NA	TRBV28